This T cell receptor beta chain was identified in a study of beta chain features in type 1 diabetes. General study results and limits: Moderately but significantly shorter TCRB CDR3s were found in Type 1 diabetes patients in all four CD4+ subsets. For patients, the naive, central memory and Treg TCRB repertoires appeared more alike than for healthy donors.

CDR3 length equals 13 residues. V trimming: 3 bases; J trimming: 7 bases; junction bases outside the gene matches: 2. CDR1 and CDR2 (germline): SNHLY, FYNNEI. CD45RO/CCR7/CD25/CD127/CD95/CD27 separated CD4+ naive, central memory, regulatory and stem cell-like memory cells by sorting. Of the isolated RNA, all was reverse transcribed, and so the sequenced material was expressed TCRB transcripts. Using immunoSEQ multiplex PCR, the repertoire was profiled, and TCRdb retains in-frame clones only, with some absent. The table shows under 300,000 clones, with approximately 13% occurring only once. There are a few counts of this clone. Its antigen is not known.

This TCR derives from a man aged 30 to 39 with type 1 diabetes. This chain joins TRBV2 and TRBJ2-2; 7 bases fit TRBD2. Sequencing used naive CD4+ T cells from blood. CDR3 residues: CASSDRGVGELFF. CDR3 nucleotides: TGTGCCAGCAGTGATCGGGGGGTCGGGGAGCTGTTTTTT.